This T cell receptor (beta chain) was captured in a study of vaccination and CD4 T cells after COVID-19. A remark on this clonotype: Its target is unknown.

Treatment indicated: approximately nine-day PBMC culture with coronavirus spike peptide pools or control peptides (ViraFEST assay). Peptide-pool expansion of antigen-specific T cells preceded TCR sequencing in ViraFEST. The V end lost 3 bases, the J end lost 6 bases, and 13 bases lay between the germline ends. The CDR3 is 13 residues long. Germline loops: CDR1 SGDLS, CDR2 YYNGEE. At the Johns Hopkins FTIC core, DNA taken from cultured CD4+ T cells was sequenced by way of the Oncomine TCR Beta short-read assay. MiXCR, applied by TCRdb to the PCR reads, yields one record per CDR3 protein. The repertoire holds about 19,000 distinct CDR3 sequences, 45% to 70% seen once, with approximately 10% in the top ten.

Sequenced: CD4+ T cells from blood, cultured in vitro. The chain is built from TRBV9 and TRBJ2-7, with D hard to call. The TCR sequence derives from a human donor who had recovered from COVID-19. DNA of the CDR3: TGTGCCAGCAGCGCCATCCAAACTGGCGAGCAGTACTTC. Translated: CASSAIQTGEQYF.